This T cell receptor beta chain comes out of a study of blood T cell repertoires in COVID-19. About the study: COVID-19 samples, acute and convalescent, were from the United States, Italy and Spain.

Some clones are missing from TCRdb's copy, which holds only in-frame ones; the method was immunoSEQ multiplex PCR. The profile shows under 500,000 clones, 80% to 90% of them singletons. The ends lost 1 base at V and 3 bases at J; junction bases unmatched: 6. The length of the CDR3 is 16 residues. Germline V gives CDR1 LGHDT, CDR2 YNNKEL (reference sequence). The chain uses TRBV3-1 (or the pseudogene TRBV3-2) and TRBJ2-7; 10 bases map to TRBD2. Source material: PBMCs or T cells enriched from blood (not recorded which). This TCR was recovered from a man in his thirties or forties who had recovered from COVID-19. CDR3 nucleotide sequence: TGTGCCAGCAGCCAAGCCGGACTAGCGGCCTACTACGAGCAGTACTTC. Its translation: CASSQAGLAAYYEQYF.